This entry lists 29 T cell receptor beta chains sequenced from one sample in a study of T-cell memory formation after mild COVID-19. In TCRdb, the 5' RACE reads were re-called with MiXCR into one record per CDR3 protein. The sample contains about 190,000 distinct CDR3 sequences, around 20% of which appear only once. The material sequenced was PBMCs or a T cell subset sorted from them (not recorded which). Source of these receptors: an adult woman who had mild COVID-19 (a few samples of this study predate the infection). Cell type and time point are not known.

This clonotype was counted a single time. The J gene is TRBJ2-7, the V gene TRBV7-9, with 12 bases that match TRBD1. The junction had 5 bases not matched to a gene; V was cut back by 5 bases and J by 3 bases. Germline V gene data show CDR1 as SEHNR and CDR2 as FQNEAQ (reference sequence). The CDR3 totals 15 residues. CDR3 residues: CASSPGTGGGYEQYF. DNA of the CDR3: TGTGCCAGCAGCCCGGGGACAGGGGGCGGCTACGAGCAGTACTTC.

This clonotype has only a few counts. The chain couples TRBV6-2 or TRBV6-3 to TRBJ2-7; tentatively, D is TRBD1 (6 bases). With 4 bases removed from V and 4 bases from J, the gap between germline ends came to 11 bases. There are 13 residues in the CDR3. Germline V gene data show CDR1 as MNHEY and CDR2 as SVGEGT. The CDR3 reads CASSFGQKYEQYF. As DNA, the CDR3 is TGTGCCAGCAGTTTTGGACAGAAGTACGAGCAGTACTTC.

The chain employs TRBV4-3 and TRBJ2-1; 7 positions agree with TRBD2. Unmatched junction bases numbered 9, after V lost 1 base and J lost 0 bases. This CDR3 comprises 18 residues. CDR1 is LGHNA, CDR2 YSLEER, per germline. The CDR3 loop is CASSQGPSGLGSYNEQFF. The CDR3, as DNA: TGCGCCAGCAGCCAAGGCCCTAGCGGACTAGGCTCCTACAATGAGCAGTTCTTC.

The gene calls are TRBV7-9 and TRBJ2-2, with 7 bases that match TRBD1. CDR3 length: 14 amino acids. Germline CDR1 and CDR2: SEHNR and FQNEAQ (reference sequence). Trimming took 4 bases from V and 6 from J; bases not matched to a gene: 5. The CDR3 reads CASSSQGFSGELFF. CDR3 in DNA: TGTGCCAGCAGCTCACAGGGGTTTTCCGGGGAGCTGTTTTTT.

This clonotype has a count of ten or more. The CDR3 bases are TGTGCCAGCTCACCGCAGAAGAACGAGCAGTACTTC. It yields the protein CASSPQKNEQYF. The chain has TRBV18 and TRBJ2-7; D ambiguous. V was cut by 3 bases and J by 5 bases, with 8 bases left in between. CDR1 KGHSH and CDR2 LQKENI come from the germline V gene. The CDR3 contains 12 residues.

This clonotype turned up a few times. This chain's CDR3 is CASSKGQGTLSYEQYF. The CDR3, as DNA: TGTGCCAGCAGCAAGGGACAGGGGACTCTCTCCTACGAGCAGTACTTC. The J gene is TRBJ2-7, the V gene TRBV5-6, with TRBD1 matching 10 bases. CDR3 length: 16 amino acids. Germline V gives CDR1 SGHDT, CDR2 YYEEEE. V lost 4 bases to trimming and J lost 0 bases; unmatched junction nucleotides: 7.

V usage is TRBV23-1 and J usage is TRBJ2-7; D possibly uses TRBD1 or TRBD2 (5 bases each). TRBV23-1 is annotated as an ORF whose role is uncertain. The CDR3 is 15 residues long. V gave up 2 bases and J gave up 4 bases, with 15 bases separating them. The CDR3 reads CASSQTLRGGYEQYF. CDR3 nucleotide sequence: TGCGCCAGCAGTCAAACCCTCCGGGGCGGATACGAGCAGTACTTC.

This clonotype has more than one count but fewer than ten. The genes are TRBV4-1 and TRBJ1-2, with 8 nucleotides matching TRBD1. The germline gives CDR1 MGHRA, CDR2 YSYEKL. The ends lost 2 bases at V and 2 bases at J; junction bases unmatched: 10. The length of the CDR3 is 17 residues. DNA for the CDR3: TGCGCCAGCAGCCAACAGACCGGACAGGGAGGCAACTATGGCTACACCTTC. This encodes CASSQQTGQGGNYGYTF.

The sample holds a few counts of this clonotype. V is TRBV6-2 or TRBV6-3 and J is TRBJ1-1; perhaps TRBD1 as D (6 bases). V was cut by 7 bases and J by 1 base, with 13 bases left in between. There are 14 residues in the CDR3. CDR1 is MNHEY and CDR2 is SVGEGT in the germline V gene. CDR3 coding DNA: TGTGCCAGCACCAGGGGCGTTCGGAACACTGAAGCTTTCTTT. Residues: CASTRGVRNTEAFF.

This chain joins TRBV7-6 and TRBJ2-7, with a tentative D call TRBD1 (6 bases). Looked up from germline, CDR1 is SGHVS and CDR2 is FNYEAQ. There are 17 residues in the CDR3. V shed 1 base and J shed 2 bases, with 18 bases lying between them. The CDR3 region has the DNA TGTGCCAGCAGCTTAGAACAGGGACGAAGGCCAACCTACGAGCAGTACTTC. Translation: CASSLEQGRRPTYEQYF.

This clonotype is a singleton in its sample. The gene calls are TRBV19 and TRBJ1-2; D gene uncertain. Trimming left V 6 bases short and J 3 bases short, with 11 bases between. Germline V gene lookup returns CDR1 LNHDA and CDR2 SQIVND (reference sequence). The CDR3 covers 13 residues. The CDR3 loop is CASRSRNDYGYTF. The CDR3, as DNA: TGTGCCAGTAGGTCACGGAACGACTATGGCTACACCTTC.

In this sample, this clonotype turned up a few times. This chain uses TRBV15 with TRBJ1-4; 8 bases fit TRBD1. The CDR3 has 15 amino acids. Germline V gene data show CDR1 as LNHNV and CDR2 as YYDKDF (reference sequence). V was pared by 2 bases and J by 3 bases, with 2 bases of the junction left unmatched. CDR3 sequence: CATSRPTGANEKLFF. CDR3 bases: TGTGCCACCAGCAGACCGACAGGGGCTAATGAAAAACTGTTTTTT.

On this clonotype itself: Germline is not matched at one junction end, which may reflect a read error. V is TRBV5-1 and J is TRBJ2-3; TRBD2 is a possible D gene (5 bases). The CDR3 covers 15 residues. The germline V gene has CDR1 SGHRS and CDR2 YFSETQ. The CDR3 bases are TGCACCAGCAGCTTGTCGGGGAAAGGCGCAGATACGCAGTATTTT. It yields the protein CTSSLSGKGADTQYF.

This clonotype occurred many times. The CDR3 bases are TGTGCCAGCAGCCAGGGACAGGGGCCCTTCAATGAGCAGTTCTTC. This translates into CASSQGQGPFNEQFF. The chain carries TRBV4-2 and TRBJ2-1, with TRBD1 matching 10 bases. V shed 3 bases and J 6 bases; nucleotides not matched to a gene: 5. The CDR3 has 15 amino acids. Germline CDR1 reads LGHNA; CDR2 reads YNFKEQ.

This clonotype appeared once. V and J are TRBV2 and TRBJ1-6, with TRBD1 identical over 10 bases. Trimming cost V 6 bases and J 9 bases; bases outside gene matches: 8. The CDR3 is 15 amino acids. Germline CDR1 is SNHLY and CDR2 is FYNNEI. The CDR3 is CASSRDRGFSSPLHF. The CDR3 DNA is TGTGCCAGCAGCCGGGACAGGGGCTTCAGTTCACCCCTCCACTTT.

This clonotype was observed a handful of times. This chain joins TRBV5-5 and TRBJ2-5, with D tentatively TRBD2 (5 bases). Germline CDR1 SGHKS, CDR2 YYEKEE (reference sequence). This CDR3 spans 16 amino acids. Trimming shortened V by 0 bases and J by 5 bases, and 17 bases separated the two germline ends. Here the CDR3 DNA reads TGTGCCAGCAGCTTGGGGAGGTTGGCGCCTCGGGAGACCCAGTACTTC. It translates to CASSLGRLAPRETQYF. Full variable domain (remainder filled in from reference TRBV5-5 and TRBJ2-5): DAGVTQSPTHLIKTRGQQVTLRCSPISGHKSVSWYQQVLGQGPQFIFQYYEKEERGRGNFPDRFSARQFPNYSSELNVNALLLGDSALYLCASSLGRLAPRETQYFGPGTRLLVL.

The CDR3 loop is CASKDLVTDTQYF. The CDR3 region has the DNA TGTGCCAGCAAGGATCTCGTCACAGATACGCAGTATTTT. The gene calls are TRBV6-1 and TRBJ2-3; D not certain. The CDR3 runs 13 residues. V lost 7 bases and J 2 bases, leaving 10 bases between the germline ends. In germline, CDR1 is MNHNS, CDR2 SASEGT.

This rearrangement joins TRBV7-8 to TRBJ2-5; 8 bases line up with TRBD2. V dropped 0 bases and J dropped 1; count of bases not matched to a gene: 1. Germline V gene sequence: CDR1 SGHVS, CDR2 FQNEAQ. The CDR3 consists of 15 residues. The CDR3 reads CASSLARGAQETQYF. DNA for the CDR3: TGTGCCAGCAGCTTAGCGCGGGGGGCCCAAGAGACCCAGTACTTC.

In its sample, this clonotype was seen a few times. V and J are TRBV6-2 or TRBV6-3 and TRBJ1-1; the D is unclear. Germline assignment: CDR1 MNHEY and CDR2 SVGEGT. The CDR3 has 16 residues. The germline V and J ends were trimmed by 6 bases and 4 bases, with 21 bases remaining between them. CDR3 sequence (DNA): TGTGCCAGCAGACCGCACAGCGGCTCGGGGAGCACTGAAGCTTTCTTT. Residues: CASRPHSGSGSTEAFF.

This clonotype was observed a few times. V and J are TRBV4-2 and TRBJ2-3; TRBD1 or TRBD2 may be the D gene (5 bases each). The CDR3 covers 16 residues. Trimming pared 1 base from V and 0 bases from J, leaving 11 bases between. Germline V lookup: CDR1 LGHNA, CDR2 YNFKEQ. The CDR3 DNA follows: TGTGCCAGCAGCCAAGGCAATTGGGGGAGCACAGATACGCAGTATTTT. Amino acids: CASSQGNWGSTDTQYF.

This clonotype has a handful of counts. The genes are TRBV9 and TRBJ2-1; 7 bases align to TRBD2. This CDR3 is 16 amino acids long. The J segment lost 3 bases and the V segment lost 0 bases, leaving 6 bases of the junction unmatched. Looked up from germline, CDR1 is SGDLS and CDR2 is YYNGEE. CDR3 sequence (DNA): TGTGCCAGCAGCGTAGGCGGGAGCTCCCTCTACAATGAGCAGTTCTTC. Translation gives CASSVGGSSLYNEQFF.

The chain is built from TRBV29-1 and TRBJ1-1; possibly TRBD1 for D (6 bases). The germline gives CDR1 SQVTM, CDR2 ANQGSEA. Trimming took 7 bases from V and 5 from J, leaving 17 bases between them. The CDR3 is made up of 13 amino acids. Written as DNA, the CDR3 is TGCAGCGCCGTACGGGGGCAGGGAACTGAAGCTTTCTTT. Protein product: CSAVRGQGTEAFF.

The rearrangement uses TRBV5-6 and TRBJ2-3; 7 bases line up with TRBD2. The ends lost 3 bases at V and 2 bases at J; junction bases unmatched: 6. The length of the CDR3 is 15 residues. The germline gives CDR1 SGHDT, CDR2 YYEEEE. Here the CDR3 reads CASSYLAATTDTQYF. CDR3 coding DNA: TGTGCCAGCAGCTACCTAGCGGCTACCACAGATACGCAGTATTTT.

CDR3 in DNA: TGTGCCAGCAGCAAGGGACAGAGAGTTGGCTACACCTTC. Protein sequence: CASSKGQRVGYTF. The chain couples TRBV6-5 to TRBJ1-2; 7 bases align to TRBD1. V gave up 6 bases and J gave up 7 bases; unmatched junction bases: 8. Germline loops: CDR1 MNHEY, CDR2 SVGAGI. The CDR3 totals 13 residues.

The genes are TRBV11-2 and TRBJ2-4, with 9 nucleotides matching TRBD2. Germline V lookup: CDR1 SGHAT, CDR2 FQNNGV. This CDR3 is built from 16 residues. The trim removed 2 bases at V and 4 bases at J, leaving 6 bases unmatched. The CDR3 DNA reads TGTGCCAGCAGCTTACAGGGTCTAGCGGGAAAAAACATTCAGTACTTC. Translated, it gives CASSLQGLAGKNIQYF.

This clonotype was detected ten times or more. The V and J genes are TRBV12-3 or TRBV12-4 and TRBJ2-3; D is unclear. This CDR3 is built from 11 residues. V lost 3 bases to trimming and J lost 5 bases, with 3 bases between them. In DNA, the CDR3 is TGTGCCAGCAGTTTTAGAGATACGCAGTATTTT. Translation: CASSFRDTQYF.

There are many counts of this clonotype. The V gene is TRBV5-5, the J gene TRBJ1-6, with TRBD1 matching 7 bases. V lost 7 bases to trimming and J lost 11 bases; unmatched junction nucleotides: 12. The length of the CDR3 is 14 residues. CDR1 and CDR2 (germline): SGHKS, YYEKEE (reference sequence). CDR3 sequence reads: CASDRDLRKPPLHF. As DNA, the CDR3 is TGTGCCAGCGACAGGGATTTGAGGAAACCACCCCTCCACTTT.

V is TRBV7-9 and J is TRBJ2-7; 7 bases align to TRBD2. Germline V gives CDR1 SEHNR, CDR2 FQNEAQ (reference sequence). The CDR3 consists of 15 residues. The V and J ends lost 1 base and 6 bases, in that order; junction bases with no gene match: 9. The CDR3 loop is CASSLVTGRKSEQYF. DNA for the CDR3: TGTGCCAGCAGCTTAGTTACCGGGAGGAAAAGCGAGCAGTACTTC.

This clonotype was seen a few times. V and J are TRBV12-3 or TRBV12-4 and TRBJ2-3, with a weak D call TRBD1 (5 bases). Trimming cost V 3 bases and J 2 bases, with 9 bases left between them. This CDR3 has 14 residues. The DNA of the CDR3 is TGTGCCAGCAGTTTTCAGGGTTTCACAGATACGCAGTATTTT. The encoded protein is CASSFQGFTDTQYF.